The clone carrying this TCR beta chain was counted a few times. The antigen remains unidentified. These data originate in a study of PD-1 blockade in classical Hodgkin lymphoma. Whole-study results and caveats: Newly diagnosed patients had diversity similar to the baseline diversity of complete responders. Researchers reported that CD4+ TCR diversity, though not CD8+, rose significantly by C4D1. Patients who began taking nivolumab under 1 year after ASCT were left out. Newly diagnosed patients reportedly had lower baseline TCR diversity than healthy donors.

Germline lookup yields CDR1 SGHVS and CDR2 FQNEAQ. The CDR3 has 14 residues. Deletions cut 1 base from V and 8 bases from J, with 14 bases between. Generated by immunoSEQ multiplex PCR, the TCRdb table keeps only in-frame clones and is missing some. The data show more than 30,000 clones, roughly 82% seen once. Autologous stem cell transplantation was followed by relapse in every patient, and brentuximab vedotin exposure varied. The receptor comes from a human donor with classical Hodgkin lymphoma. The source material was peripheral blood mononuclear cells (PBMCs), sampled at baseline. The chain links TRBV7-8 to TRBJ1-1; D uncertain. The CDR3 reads CASSLGMTRTEAFF. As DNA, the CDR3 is TGTGCCAGCAGCTTAGGGATGACCCGAACCGAAGCTTTCTTT. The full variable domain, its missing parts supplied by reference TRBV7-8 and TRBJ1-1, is GAGVSQSPRYKVAKRGQDVALRCDPISGHVSLFWYQQALGQGPEFLTYFQNEAQLDKSGLPSDRFFAERPEGSVSTLKIQRTQQEDSAVYLCASSLGMTRTEAFFGQGTRLTVV.